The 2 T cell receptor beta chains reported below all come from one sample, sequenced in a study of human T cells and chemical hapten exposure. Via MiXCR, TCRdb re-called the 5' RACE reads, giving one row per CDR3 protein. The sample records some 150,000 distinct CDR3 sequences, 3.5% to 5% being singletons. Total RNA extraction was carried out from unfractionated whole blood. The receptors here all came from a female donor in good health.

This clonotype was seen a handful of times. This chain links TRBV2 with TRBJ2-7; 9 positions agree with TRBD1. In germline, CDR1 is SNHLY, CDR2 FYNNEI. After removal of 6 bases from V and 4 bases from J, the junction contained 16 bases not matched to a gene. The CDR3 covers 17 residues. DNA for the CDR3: TGTGCCAGCAGGCAAGGGGGACAGGGAGAGGGGTTTTACGAGCAGTACTTC. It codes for CASRQGGQGEGFYEQYF.

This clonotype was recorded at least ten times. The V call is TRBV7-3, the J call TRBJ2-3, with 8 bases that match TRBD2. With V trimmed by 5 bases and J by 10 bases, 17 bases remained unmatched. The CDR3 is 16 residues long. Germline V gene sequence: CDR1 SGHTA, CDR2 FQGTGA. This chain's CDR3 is CASSPGGAPGIVPQYF. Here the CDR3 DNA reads TGTGCCAGCAGCCCGGGGGGGGCCCCTGGAATTGTTCCGCAGTATTTT.